The clone carrying this TCR beta chain has a count of ten or more. TCR beta CDR3 amplification used RNA transcripts. RT-PCR with HTBI primers came first, then second-round multiplex PCR. TCRdb called the multiplex PCR reads again in MiXCR, with one record for every CDR3 protein. Of 660,000 or so distinct CDR3 sequences in the sample, just over 40% were seen once. This record belongs to a study of Graves' ophthalmopathy and Graves' hyperthyroidism. This TCR was recovered from an adult man with Graves' ophthalmopathy. Material for sequencing was peripheral blood.

The CDR3 is CSARAGQSNTEAFF. The CDR3 DNA reads TGCAGTGCTAGGGCGGGACAGTCGAACACTGAAGCTTTCTTT. The V and J genes are TRBV20-1 and TRBJ1-1, with TRBD1 matching over 7 bases. CDR3 length: 14 residues. After removal of 3 bases from V and 1 base from J, the junction contained 5 bases not matched to a gene. CDR1 DFQATT and CDR2 SNEGSKA come from the germline V gene (reference sequence).